This T cell receptor (beta chain) was obtained from a study of control samples from healthy donors and cancer patients. TCRdb's copy holds only in-frame clones and misses some; the assay was immunoSEQ multiplex PCR. The data show nearly 200,000 clones, with around 93% seen just once and 1.5% to 2% held by the top ten. CDR3 size: 16 residues. J lost 6 bases, V lost 5 bases, and 14 bases had no gene match. The germline V gene encodes CDR1 SGHTA and CDR2 FQGNSA. The source is a man aged 30 to 45 in good health. What was sequenced was blood. The genes are TRBV7-2 and TRBJ2-7; 9 bases are shared with TRBD1. The CDR3 DNA reads as TGTGCCAGCAGCCAGAGTCCCGGGACAGGGAGTCGCGAGCAGTACTTC. Translated: CASSQSPGTGSREQYF.